These 8 T cell receptor beta chains were all obtained from the same sample, sequenced in a study of T cells in Graves' hyperthyroidism and ophthalmopathy. Amplified regions were TCR beta CDR3 sequences from RNA transcripts. An initial round of RT-PCR targeting the TCR CDR3 relied on the HTBI primer set. Each CDR3 protein gets one entry after TCRdb re-called the multiplex PCR reads with MiXCR. The sample carries 300,000 to 350,000 distinct CDR3 sequences, 15% to 20% recorded once. What was sequenced was blood. All receptors come from a woman between 40 and 50 years old with Graves' ophthalmopathy.

This clonotype occurred many times. V is TRBV6-2 or TRBV6-3 and J is TRBJ2-5; the match to TRBD1 covers 10 bases. Looked up from germline, CDR1 is MNHEY and CDR2 is SVGEGT. The CDR3 loop spans 15 amino acids. J lost 5 bases, V lost 5 bases, and 8 bases had no gene match. The CDR3 nucleotides read TGTGCCAGCAGTCCGAGACAGGGGGCGGGTGAGACCCAGTACTTC. Its protein product is CASSPRQGAGETQYF.

The J gene is TRBJ1-1, the V gene TRBV27, with a tentative D call TRBD1 (5 bases). The CDR3 contains 15 residues. Germline lookup yields CDR1 MNHEY and CDR2 SMNVEV (reference sequence). The ends were cut back, 7 bases at V and 1 base at J, with 16 bases in the middle. Here the CDR3 DNA reads TGTGCCAGCATCCCCGGCAGGGCACAGAACACTGAAGCTTTCTTT. Residues: CASIPGRAQNTEAFF.

This clonotype appeared many times. The rearrangement joins TRBV5-1 to TRBJ1-3; D remains unclear. The germline CDR1 and CDR2 sequences are SGHRS and YFSETQ. The length of the CDR3 is 17 residues. V lost 1 base and J lost 0, with 14 bases in between. CDR3 protein: CASSLKSPSSSGNTIYF. The CDR3 nucleotides are TGCGCCAGCAGCTTGAAGTCACCCAGCAGCTCTGGAAACACCATATATTTT.

This clonotype has ten or more counts. This chain connects TRBV25-1 to TRBJ2-5; D possibly corresponds to TRBD1 (5 bases). The CDR3 runs to 15 residues. Germline lookup yields CDR1 MGHDK and CDR2 SYGVNS. The germline V and J ends were trimmed by 6 bases and 5 bases, with 19 bases remaining between them. CDR3 bases: TGTGCCAGCAGAAAGGGGTATGTCGTCGGGGAGACCCAGTACTTC. Protein: CASRKGYVVGETQYF.

This clonotype appeared many times. The V call is TRBV15, the J call TRBJ1-5, with a possible D match to TRBD1 (6 bases). Germline V gene data show CDR1 as LNHNV and CDR2 as YYDKDF (reference sequence). This CDR3 is 13 amino acids long. V was trimmed by 5 bases and J by 5 bases, leaving 10 bases between them. CDR3 protein: CATSLQGDQPQHF. CDR3 sequence (DNA): TGTGCCACCAGCCTACAGGGAGATCAGCCCCAGCATTTT.

The gene calls are TRBV30 and TRBJ1-1; D gene uncertain. Per the germline V gene, CDR1 is GTSNPN and CDR2 is SVGIG (reference sequence). With 0 bases removed from V and 5 bases from J, the gap between germline ends came to 10 bases. CDR3 length: 13 residues. DNA for the CDR3: TGTGCCTGGAGTGTAGGGAGGGCGACTGAAGCTTTCTTT. It yields the protein CAWSVGRATEAFF.

This clonotype was counted ten times or more. The J gene is TRBJ2-7, the V gene TRBV12-3 or TRBV12-4, with TRBD1 matching 7 bases. V trimming: 6 bases; J trimming: 0 bases; junction bases outside the gene matches: 8. This CDR3 has 15 residues. CDR3 amino acids: CASSTTGDPSYEQYF. CDR3 DNA: TGTGCCAGCAGCACAACAGGGGACCCCTCCTACGAGCAGTACTTC.

This clonotype came up many times. The rearrangement uses TRBV28 and TRBJ1-1, with TRBD1 as a possible D gene (6 bases). V was pared by 6 bases and J by 0 bases, with 17 bases between. The germline CDR1 and CDR2 sequences are MDHEN and SYDVKM. This CDR3 region has 16 residues. The CDR3 nucleotides are TGTGCCAGCAGCTCCCGGGACATCTTCATGAACACTGAAGCTTTCTTT. Encoded protein: CASSSRDIFMNTEAFF.